The clone carrying this TCR beta chain came up a few times. Its antigen is not identified. Prepared libraries of TCR beta cDNA carried unique molecular identifiers. TCRdb re-called the PCR reads through MiXCR, storing one row per CDR3 protein. The sample lists about 460,000 distinct CDR3 sequences; around 40% were seen once. This sample was included in a study of post-analysis software for immune sequencing data. Overall study results and limits: There was significantly lower normalized Chao1 diversity in multiple sclerosis patients than in controls. With TRBV5-6, TRBV5-1 and TRBV20-1 included, about five TRBV segments were more frequent in patients than in controls.

In germline, CDR1 is DFQATT, CDR2 SNEGSKA (reference sequence). This CDR3 contains 15 residues. J lost 1 base, V lost 1 base, and 3 bases had no gene match. The sequence was obtained from a girl aged 10-17 years with multiple sclerosis. Sequenced input: blood. This chain uses TRBV20-1 with TRBJ2-5; 10 nucleotides agree with TRBD2. CDR3 region: CSARVAGGPQETQYF. The CDR3 nucleotides read TGCAGTGCTAGAGTAGCGGGAGGTCCCCAAGAGACCCAGTACTTC.